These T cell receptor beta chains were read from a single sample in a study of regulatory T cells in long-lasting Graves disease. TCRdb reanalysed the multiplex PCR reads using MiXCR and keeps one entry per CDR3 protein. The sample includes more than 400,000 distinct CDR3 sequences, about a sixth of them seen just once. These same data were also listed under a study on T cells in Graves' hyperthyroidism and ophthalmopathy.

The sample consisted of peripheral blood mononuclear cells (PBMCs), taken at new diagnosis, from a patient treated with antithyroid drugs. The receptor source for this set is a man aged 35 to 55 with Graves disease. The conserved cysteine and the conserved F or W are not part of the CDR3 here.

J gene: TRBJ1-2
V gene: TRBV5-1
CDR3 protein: ASSLVHMGPYGYT

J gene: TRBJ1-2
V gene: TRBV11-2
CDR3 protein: ASTSGQRGYGYT

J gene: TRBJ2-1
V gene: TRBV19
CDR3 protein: ASSTDRAFTGEQF

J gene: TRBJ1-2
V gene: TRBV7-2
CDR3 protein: ASSDRGLGGYT

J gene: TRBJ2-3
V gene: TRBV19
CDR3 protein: ASSSGTSGSERQY

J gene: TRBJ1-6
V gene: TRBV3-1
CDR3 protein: ASSSELSNSPLH

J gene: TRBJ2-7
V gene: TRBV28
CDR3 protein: ASSGTGGSGIVGQY

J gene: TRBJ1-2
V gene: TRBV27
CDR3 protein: ASSLSPVNYGYT

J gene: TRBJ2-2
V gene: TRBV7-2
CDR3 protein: ASRGQGRNTGELF

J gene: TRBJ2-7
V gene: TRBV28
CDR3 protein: ASSLLTGDNEQY

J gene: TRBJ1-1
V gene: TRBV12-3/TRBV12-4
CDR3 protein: ASSWGTARFSTEAF

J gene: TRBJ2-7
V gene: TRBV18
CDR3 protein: ASSPPRTSGRAYEQY

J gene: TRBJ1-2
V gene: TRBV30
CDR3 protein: ACPIRESQGYT

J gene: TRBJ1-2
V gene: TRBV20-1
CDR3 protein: SAREQGDYGYT

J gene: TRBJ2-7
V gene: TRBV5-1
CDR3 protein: ASSLRSGYEQY

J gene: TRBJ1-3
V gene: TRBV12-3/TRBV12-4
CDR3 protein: ASSLWESGNTIY

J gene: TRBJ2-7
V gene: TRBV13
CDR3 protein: ASSLRGLAGGRAHEQY